The 21 T cell receptor beta chains below were found in one sample sequenced in a study of beta chain features in type 1 diabetes. Every isolated RNA sample was fully reverse transcribed, so sequencing captured expressed TCRB transcripts. Clones were sequenced by immunoSEQ multiplex PCR, and TCRdb holds only the in-frame ones, with some missing. The sample includes about 27,000 clones, 56% seen only once; the top ten take 1.5%. The antigens for these receptors are not known. The study's findings and limits: Moderate yet significant TCRB CDR3 shortening was seen in Type 1 diabetes patients in all four CD4+ subsets.

Sequenced material: Tregs from blood. Every receptor here comes from a young woman with type 1 diabetes.

The V gene is TRBV5-4, the J gene TRBJ1-2; 10 bases align to TRBD1. The CDR3 extends over 13 amino acids. V was pared by 4 bases and J by 8 bases, with 5 bases of the junction left unmatched. The germline V gene encodes CDR1 SGHNT and CDR2 YYREEE (reference sequence). CDR3 sequence (DNA): TGTGCCAGCAGCGAGGGACAGGGGATCGGCTACACCTTC. It is translated as CASSEGQGIGYTF.

This clone was detected once. The CDR3 sequence is CASSYSTAGYGYTF. CDR3 nucleotide sequence: TGTGCCAGCAGTTACTCGACAGCGGGGTATGGCTACACCTTC. The genes are TRBV6-5 and TRBJ1-2, with a tentative D call TRBD1 (5 bases). This CDR3 contains 14 residues. Trimming took off 0 bases at V and 5 bases at J, with 10 bases between the two ends. Per the germline V gene, CDR1 is MNHEY and CDR2 is SVGAGI.

The J gene is TRBJ1-5, the V gene TRBV6-5; the match to TRBD1 covers 8 bases. The CDR3 is 15 amino acids. Germline CDR1 is MNHEY and CDR2 is SVGAGI. The trim removed 7 bases at V and 3 bases at J, leaving 8 bases unmatched. The CDR3 coding sequence is TGTGCCAGCACCATAGGACAGGGACCCAATCAGCCCCAGCATTTT. Protein: CASTIGQGPNQPQHF.

This clone is labeled as medium-sized. The V and J genes are TRBV19 and TRBJ2-6; 7 bases align to TRBD1. CDR1 LNHDA and CDR2 SQIVND come from the germline V gene (reference sequence). This CDR3 contains 14 residues. Losses at the gene ends were 9 bases for V and 7 bases for J; bases not matched to a gene: 9. The CDR3 loop is CASTTGAAANVLTF. The CDR3 DNA reads as TGTGCCAGCACTACAGGGGCAGCAGCCAACGTCCTGACTTTC.

The rearrangement links TRBV7-9 to TRBJ2-2; D is undetermined. CDR3 length: 13 amino acids. V shed 10 bases and J shed 3 bases, with 12 bases lying between them. Looked up from germline, CDR1 is SEHNR and CDR2 is FQNEAQ (reference sequence). The CDR3 is CATPLRDTGELFF. CDR3 DNA: TGTGCCACCCCCCTGCGAGACACCGGGGAGCTGTTTTTT.

The sample holds a few counts of this clone. The chain carries TRBV19 and TRBJ1-3; no clear D. Germline loops: CDR1 LNHDA, CDR2 SQIVND (reference sequence). The CDR3 consists of 15 residues. The ends were cut back, 0 bases at V and 0 bases at J, with 6 bases in the middle. The CDR3 nucleotides are TGTGCCAGTAGTATAGAAGGGAGCTCTGGAAACACCATATATTTT. This sequence encodes CASSIEGSSGNTIYF.

This clone has more than one count but fewer than ten. The gene calls are TRBV6-5 and TRBJ1-2; 7 bases line up with TRBD1. V lost 6 bases, J lost 0 bases, and 4 bases stayed unmatched. CDR1 MNHEY and CDR2 SVGAGI come from the germline V gene. This CDR3 is 14 amino acids long. CDR3 coding DNA: TGTGCCAGCAGCGGGACAGAATCTAACTATGGCTACACCTTC. Amino acids: CASSGTESNYGYTF.

This clone came up once. The rearrangement links TRBV5-6 to TRBJ2-1; D unresolved. Between the trimmed V and J ends, which lost 4 bases and 4 bases, there was a span of 3 bases. Germline values: CDR1 SGHDT, CDR2 YYEEEE. The CDR3 length is 11 residues. Written as DNA, the CDR3 is TGTGCCAGCAGCCTATACAATGAGCAGTTCTTC. Amino acid sequence: CASSLYNEQFF.

This clone was seen more than once but under ten times. V and J are TRBV7-9 and TRBJ2-5; 13 nucleotides align to TRBD2. The length of the CDR3 is 16 residues. The germline V gene encodes CDR1 SEHNR and CDR2 FQNEAQ (reference sequence). J lost 5 bases, V lost 1 base, and 4 bases had no gene match. In nucleotides, the CDR3 is TGTGCCAGCAGCTTAGGGCGACTAGCGGGAGGTGAGACCCAGTACTTC. It specifies CASSLGRLAGGETQYF.

In its sample, this clone was seen a few times. The V and J genes are TRBV30 and TRBJ1-2; 7 bases align to TRBD1. The germline V gene has CDR1 GTSNPN and CDR2 SVGIG (reference sequence). V was pared by 3 bases and J by 5 bases, with 12 bases of the junction left unmatched. This CDR3 region has 15 residues. CDR3 bases: TGTGCCTGGAGGACAGGGATAACCCCGGGATATGGCTACACCTTC. It codes for CAWRTGITPGYGYTF.

J is TRBJ2-5 and V is TRBV30; D remains unclear. Trimming stripped 4 bases from V and 2 bases from J, with 5 bases between. Germline CDR1 GTSNPN, CDR2 SVGIG (reference sequence). The CDR3 runs to 11 residues. The chain's CDR3 is CAWTIQETQYF. For the CDR3, the DNA is TGTGCCTGGACTATTCAAGAGACCCAGTACTTC. The variable domain in full, with the rest retrieved from reference TRBV30 and TRBJ2-5, is SQTIHQWPATLVQPVGSPLSLECTVEGTSNPNLYWYRQAAGRGLQLLFYSVGIGQISSEVPQNLSASRPQDRQFILSSKKLLLSDSGFYLCAWTIQETQYFGPGTRLLVL.

This chain uses TRBV6-5 with TRBJ2-7; D may be TRBD2 (6 bases). Germline CDR1 and CDR2: MNHEY and SVGAGI. CDR3 length equals 15 residues. Trimming removed 2 bases from V and 5 bases from J, with 16 bases in between. The CDR3 nucleotides are TGTGCCAGCAGTTACACCCCGACTAGTAGCGACGAGCAGTACTTC. It specifies CASSYTPTSSDEQYF.

This clone has a handful of counts. CDR3: CASSFQTDTQYF. CDR3 in DNA: TGTGCCAGCAGCTTTCAGACAGATACGCAGTATTTT. The chain employs TRBV11-2 and TRBJ2-3; unclear D gene. This CDR3 is 12 amino acids long. Germline CDR1 SGHAT, CDR2 FQNNGV. Trimming left V 3 bases short and J 3 bases short, with 4 bases between.

This clone was picked up one time. The V call is TRBV7-2, the J call TRBJ1-2; D perhaps matches TRBD1 (6 bases). The CDR3 is 16 amino acids. Germline CDR1 and CDR2: SGHTA and FQGNSA. Trimming shortened V by 4 bases and J by 7 bases, and 22 bases separated the two germline ends. CDR3 DNA: TGTGCCAGCAGCTCCGCGGGACACGGGAGGGGCCTTGGCTACACCTTC. Amino acids: CASSSAGHGRGLGYTF. The complete variable domain, with remaining parts taken from reference TRBV7-2 and TRBJ1-2, reads GAGVSQSPSNKVTEKGKDVELRCDPISGHTALYWYRQSLGQGLEFLIYFQGNSAPDKSGLPSDRFSAERTGGSVSTLTIQRTQQEDSAVYLCASSSAGHGRGLGYTFGSGTRLTVV.

V usage is TRBV28 and J usage is TRBJ1-5; 7 bases map to TRBD1. CDR1 MDHEN and CDR2 SYDVKM come from the germline V gene. V gave up 8 bases and J gave up 0 bases; unmatched junction bases: 7. CDR3 size: 15 residues. CDR3 loop: CASVRTGISNQPQHF. The CDR3 DNA sequence: TGTGCCAGCGTACGGACAGGAATTAGCAATCAGCCCCAGCATTTT.

This clone was counted only a few times. The genes are TRBV5-1 and TRBJ2-5; no definite D call. The CDR3 covers 11 residues. V was clipped by 7 bases and J by 3 bases, with 7 bases between them. Germline CDR1 reads SGHRS; CDR2 reads YFSETQ. The CDR3 spells CASRTEETQYF. CDR3 DNA sequence: TGCGCCAGCCGAACGGAAGAGACCCAGTACTTC.

This sequence joins TRBV7-2 and TRBJ2-5, with 8 positions matching TRBD1. Unmatched junction bases numbered 7, after V lost 3 bases and J lost 7 bases. This CDR3 spans 14 amino acids. The germline V gene encodes CDR1 SGHTA and CDR2 FQGNSA. CDR3 sequence: CASSFSRTGWTQYF. CDR3 DNA: TGTGCCAGCAGCTTTAGTCGGACAGGGTGGACCCAGTACTTC.

The rearrangement links TRBV4-3 to TRBJ2-3; 10 bases map to TRBD1. Germline V gene lookup returns CDR1 LGHNA and CDR2 YSLEER. This CDR3 spans 15 amino acids. The J segment lost 5 bases and the V segment lost 1 base, leaving 3 bases of the junction unmatched. CDR3 in amino acids: CASSQGDRGRDTQYF. As DNA, the CDR3 is TGCGCCAGCAGCCAAGGGGACAGGGGAAGAGATACGCAGTATTTT.

The rearrangement links TRBV5-1 to TRBJ2-5; TRBD1 matches at 9 bases. V gave up 4 bases and J gave up 3 bases; unmatched junction bases: 7. The CDR3 contains 15 residues. From germline, CDR1 is SGHRS and CDR2 YFSETQ. The CDR3 coding sequence is TGCGCCAGCAGCCCGGACAGGGGACCCAAAGAGACCCAGTACTTC. Amino acid sequence: CASSPDRGPKETQYF.

This clone has just a few counts. The chain recombines TRBV11-2 with TRBJ2-1; a possible D gene is TRBD1 (6 bases). Trimming cost V 1 base and J 4 bases, with 8 bases left between them. From germline, CDR1 is SGHAT and CDR2 FQNNGV. The CDR3 is 14 residues long. Written as DNA, the CDR3 is TGTGCCAGCAGCTTAGGGACAGCATACAATGAGCAGTTCTTC. Its translation is CASSLGTAYNEQFF.

The chain couples TRBV2 to TRBJ1-2; D unclear. Trimming shortened V by 2 bases and J by 5 bases, and 9 bases separated the two germline ends. The CDR3 is made up of 13 amino acids. From germline, CDR1 is SNHLY and CDR2 FYNNEI. CDR3 loop: CASSESLTYGYTF. Here the CDR3 DNA reads TGTGCCAGCAGTGAAAGCCTGACATATGGCTACACCTTC.